This entry describes one T cell receptor (beta chain). The sample originates from a study of blood T cell repertoires in COVID-19. The assay was immunoSEQ multiplex PCR, and TCRdb's table has in-frame clones only and misses some. The sample has about 190,000 clones, approximately 80% seen once. With V trimmed by 6 bases and J by 0 bases, 3 bases remained unmatched. The CDR3 extends over 15 amino acids. In germline, CDR1 is MNHEY, CDR2 SMNVEV (reference sequence). The J gene is TRBJ2-1, the V gene TRBV27, with 9 nucleotides matching TRBD2. The receptor was derived from a man aged 45-65 years who had recovered from COVID-19. The sample comprised peripheral blood. The CDR3 DNA is TGTGCCAGCAGGCAAGCGGGGGGCTCCTACAATGAGCAGTTCTTC. Translating gives CASRQAGGSYNEQFF.